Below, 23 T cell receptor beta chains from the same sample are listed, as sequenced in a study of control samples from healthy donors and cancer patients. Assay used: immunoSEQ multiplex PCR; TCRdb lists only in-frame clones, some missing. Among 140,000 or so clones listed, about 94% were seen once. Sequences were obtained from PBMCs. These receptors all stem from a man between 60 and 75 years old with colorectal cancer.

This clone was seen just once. DNA for the CDR3: TGTGCCAGCGCCCCTCCCACGGGAAACACCATATATTTT. This codes for CASAPPTGNTIYF. The rearrangement uses TRBV6-5 and TRBJ1-3, with D hard to call. CDR1 and CDR2 from the germline V gene are MNHEY and SVGAGI. The CDR3 loop spans 13 amino acids. Trimming took off 8 bases at V and 4 bases at J, with 12 bases between the two ends.

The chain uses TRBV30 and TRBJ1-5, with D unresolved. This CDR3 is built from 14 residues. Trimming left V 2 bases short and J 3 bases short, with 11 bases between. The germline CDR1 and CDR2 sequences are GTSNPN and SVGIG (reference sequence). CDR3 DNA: TGTGCCTGGAGTCCAGGCAGCATCAATCAGCCCCAGCATTTT. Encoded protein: CAWSPGSINQPQHF. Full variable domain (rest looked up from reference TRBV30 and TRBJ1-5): SQTIHQWPATLVQPVGSPLSLECTVEGTSNPNLYWYRQAAGRGLQLLFYSVGIGQISSEVPQNLSASRPQDRQFILSSKKLLLSDSGFYLCAWSPGSINQPQHFGDGTRLSIL.

The CDR3: CASSRETGGVNTQYF. The CDR3 DNA reads as TGTGCCAGCAGCCGCGAGACAGGGGGTGTGAATACGCAGTATTTT. V is TRBV28 and J is TRBJ2-3; 9 bases align to TRBD1. The germline V gene encodes CDR1 MDHEN and CDR2 SYDVKM. V lost 6 bases to trimming and J lost 7 bases; unmatched junction nucleotides: 11. This CDR3 has 15 residues. Together with reference TRBV28 and TRBJ2-3, the CDR3 gives the full variable domain: DVKVTQSSRYLVKRTGEKVFLECVQDMDHENMFWYRQDPGLGLRLIYFSYDVKMKEKGDIPEGYSVSREKKERFSLILESASTNQTSMYLCASSRETGGVNTQYFGPGTRLTVL.

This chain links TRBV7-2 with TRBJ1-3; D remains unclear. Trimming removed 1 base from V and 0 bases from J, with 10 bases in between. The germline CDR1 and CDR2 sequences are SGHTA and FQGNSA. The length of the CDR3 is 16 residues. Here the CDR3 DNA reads TGTGCCAGCAGCTTAGGAAGTGCCTCCTCTGGAAACACCATATATTTT. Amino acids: CASSLGSASSGNTIYF.

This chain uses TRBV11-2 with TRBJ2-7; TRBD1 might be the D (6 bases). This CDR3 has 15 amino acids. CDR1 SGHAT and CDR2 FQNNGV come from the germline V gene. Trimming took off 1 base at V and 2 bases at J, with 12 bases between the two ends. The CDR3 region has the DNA TGTGCCAGCAGCTTAGGGACAGATATGGCCTACGAGCAGTACTTC. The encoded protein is CASSLGTDMAYEQYF.

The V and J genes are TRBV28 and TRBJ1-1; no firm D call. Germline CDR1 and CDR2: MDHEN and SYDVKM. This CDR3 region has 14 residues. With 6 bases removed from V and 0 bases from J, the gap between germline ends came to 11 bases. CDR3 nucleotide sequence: TGTGCCAGCAGGCCCTTTAGTCTGAACACTGAAGCTTTCTTT. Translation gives CASRPFSLNTEAFF.

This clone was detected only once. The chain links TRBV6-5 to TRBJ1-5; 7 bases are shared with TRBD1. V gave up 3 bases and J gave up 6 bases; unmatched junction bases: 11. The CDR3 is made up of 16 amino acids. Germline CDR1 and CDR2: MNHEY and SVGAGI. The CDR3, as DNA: TGTGCCAGCAGTTATCGGGACAGCTTACGTGTTCAGCCCCAGCATTTT. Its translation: CASSYRDSLRVQPQHF.

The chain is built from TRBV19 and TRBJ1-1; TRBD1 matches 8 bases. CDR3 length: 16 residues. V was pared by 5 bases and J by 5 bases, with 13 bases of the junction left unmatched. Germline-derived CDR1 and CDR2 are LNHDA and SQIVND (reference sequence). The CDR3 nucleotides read TGTGCCAGTAGTCATCCTTCCACAGGGGGAGGGACTGAAGCTTTCTTT. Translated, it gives CASSHPSTGGGTEAFF.

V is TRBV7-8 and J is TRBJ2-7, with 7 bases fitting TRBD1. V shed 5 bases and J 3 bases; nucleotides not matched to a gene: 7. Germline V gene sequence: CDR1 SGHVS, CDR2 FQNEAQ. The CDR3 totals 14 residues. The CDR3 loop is CASSVTGESYEQYF. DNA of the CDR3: TGTGCCAGCAGCGTAACAGGGGAAAGCTACGAGCAGTACTTC.

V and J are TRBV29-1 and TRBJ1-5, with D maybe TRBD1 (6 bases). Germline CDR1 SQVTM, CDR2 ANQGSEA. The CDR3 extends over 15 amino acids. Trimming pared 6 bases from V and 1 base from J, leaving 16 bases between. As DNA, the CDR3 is TGCAGCGTCCCGCCCGACAGGCCGAGCAATCAGCCCCAGCATTTT. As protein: CSVPPDRPSNQPQHF.

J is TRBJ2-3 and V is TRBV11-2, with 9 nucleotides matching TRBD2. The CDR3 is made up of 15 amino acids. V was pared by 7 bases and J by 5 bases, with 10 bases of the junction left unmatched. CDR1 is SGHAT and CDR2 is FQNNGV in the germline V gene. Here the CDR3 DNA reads TGTGCCAGCAAGACCGCAGCGGGGGGCCTAGATACGCAGTATTTT. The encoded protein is CASKTAAGGLDTQYF.

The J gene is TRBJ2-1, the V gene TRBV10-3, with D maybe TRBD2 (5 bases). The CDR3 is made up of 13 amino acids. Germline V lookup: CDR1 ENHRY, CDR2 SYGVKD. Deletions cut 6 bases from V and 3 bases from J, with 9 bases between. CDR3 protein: CAIRGEGYNEQFF. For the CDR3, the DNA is TGTGCCATCAGGGGAGAGGGCTACAATGAGCAGTTCTTC.

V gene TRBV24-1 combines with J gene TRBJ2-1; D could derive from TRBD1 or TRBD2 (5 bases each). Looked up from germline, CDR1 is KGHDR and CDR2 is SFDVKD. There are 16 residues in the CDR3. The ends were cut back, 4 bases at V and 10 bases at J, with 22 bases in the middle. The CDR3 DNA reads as TGTGCCACCAGTGACGCCGGGACGGTCACTAGTGACGAGCAGTTCTTC. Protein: CATSDAGTVTSDEQFF.

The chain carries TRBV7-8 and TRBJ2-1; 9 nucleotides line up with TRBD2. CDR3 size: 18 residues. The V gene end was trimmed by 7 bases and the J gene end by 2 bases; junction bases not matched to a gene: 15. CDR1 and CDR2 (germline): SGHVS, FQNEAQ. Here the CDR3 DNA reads TGTGCCAGCATCCTGGGAGCGGGGGGACATGAGACCTACAATGAGCAGTTCTTC. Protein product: CASILGAGGHETYNEQFF.

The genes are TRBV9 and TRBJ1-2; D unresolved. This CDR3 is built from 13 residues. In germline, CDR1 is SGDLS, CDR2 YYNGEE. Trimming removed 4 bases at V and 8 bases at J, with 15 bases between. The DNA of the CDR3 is TGTGCCAGCAGCCCCCCGACATGGGGAGGCTACACCTTC. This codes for CASSPPTWGGYTF.

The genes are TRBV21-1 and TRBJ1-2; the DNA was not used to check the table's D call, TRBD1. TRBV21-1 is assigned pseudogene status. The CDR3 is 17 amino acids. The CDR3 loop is CASSGPRFLSLNYGYTF. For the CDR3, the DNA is TGTGCCAGCAGCGGCCCAAGATTTCTCTCGCTCAACTATGGCTACACCTTC.

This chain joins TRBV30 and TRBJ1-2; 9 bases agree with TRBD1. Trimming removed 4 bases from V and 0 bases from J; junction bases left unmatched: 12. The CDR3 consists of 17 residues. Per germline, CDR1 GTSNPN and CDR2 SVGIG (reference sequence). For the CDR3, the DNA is TGTGCCTGGACAATATCCGGGACAGGGTTAGCTAACTATGGCTACACCTTC. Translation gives CAWTISGTGLANYGYTF.

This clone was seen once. CDR3: CASSPTRNTEAFF. The CDR3 DNA follows: TGTGCCAGCAGCCCCACCAGGAACACTGAAGCTTTCTTT. The gene calls are TRBV7-2 and TRBJ1-1; D unresolved. Trimming took 5 bases from V and 1 from J, leaving 8 bases between them. Germline V gene lookup returns CDR1 SGHTA and CDR2 FQGNSA. The CDR3 is made up of 13 amino acids.

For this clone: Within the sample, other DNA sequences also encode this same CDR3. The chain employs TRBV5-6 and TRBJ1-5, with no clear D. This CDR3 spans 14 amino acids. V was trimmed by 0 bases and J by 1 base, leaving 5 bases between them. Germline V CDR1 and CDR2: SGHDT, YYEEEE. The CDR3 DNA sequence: TGTGCCAGCAGCTTGGGGCAGAGCAATCAGCCCCAGCATTTT. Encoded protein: CASSLGQSNQPQHF.

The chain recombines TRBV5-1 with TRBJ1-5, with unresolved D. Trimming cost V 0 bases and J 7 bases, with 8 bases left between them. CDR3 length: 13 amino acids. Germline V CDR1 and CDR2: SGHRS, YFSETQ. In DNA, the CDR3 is TGCGCCAGCAGCTTGGACGGGGAGCAGCCCCAGCATTTT. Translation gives CASSLDGEQPQHF.

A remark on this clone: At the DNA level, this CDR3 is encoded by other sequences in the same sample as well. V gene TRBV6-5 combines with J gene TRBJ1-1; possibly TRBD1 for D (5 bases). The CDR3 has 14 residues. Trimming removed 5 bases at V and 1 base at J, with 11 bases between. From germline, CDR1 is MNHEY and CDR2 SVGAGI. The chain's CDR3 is CASSPGGENTEAFF. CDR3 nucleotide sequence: TGTGCCAGCAGTCCCGGGGGAGAGAACACTGAAGCTTTCTTT.

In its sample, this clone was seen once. The CDR3 nucleotides are TGTGCCAGCAGCTTCGGGGGGAGAGCTAACTATGGCTACACCTTC. Residues: CASSFGGRANYGYTF. The chain combines TRBV13 with TRBJ1-2; TRBD1 might be the D (5 bases). V dropped 3 bases and J dropped 0 bases, with 11 bases sitting between them. Germline V gives CDR1 PRHDT, CDR2 FYEKMQ (reference sequence). The CDR3 has 15 amino acids. The entire variable domain, with the rest obtained from reference TRBV13 and TRBJ1-2, is as follows: AAGVIQSPRHLIKEKRETATLKCYPIPRHDTVYWYQQGPGQDPQFLISFYEKMQSDKGSIPDRFSAQQFSDYHSELNMSSLELGDSALYFCASSFGGRANYGYTFGSGTRLTVV.

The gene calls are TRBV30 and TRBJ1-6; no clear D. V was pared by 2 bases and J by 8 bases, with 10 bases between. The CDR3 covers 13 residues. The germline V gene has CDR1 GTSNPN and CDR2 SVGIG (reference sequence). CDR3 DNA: TGTGCCTGGAGTAATCAGAGTTATTCACCCCTCCACTTT. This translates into CAWSNQSYSPLHF.